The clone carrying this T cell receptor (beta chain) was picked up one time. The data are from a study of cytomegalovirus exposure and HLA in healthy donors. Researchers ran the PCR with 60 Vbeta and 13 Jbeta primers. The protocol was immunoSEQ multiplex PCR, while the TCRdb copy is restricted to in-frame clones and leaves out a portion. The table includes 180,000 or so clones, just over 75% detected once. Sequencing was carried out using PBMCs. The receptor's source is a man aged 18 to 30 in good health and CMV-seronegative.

The CDR3 DNA sequence: TGTGCCAGCAGCGGAGGGGGGGGCGCAGATACGCAGTATTTT. Amino acids: CASSGGGGADTQYF. This chain connects TRBV5-4 to TRBJ2-3; tentatively, D is TRBD2 (7 bases). This CDR3 has 14 residues. Germline V lookup: CDR1 SGHNT, CDR2 YYREEE (reference sequence). Trimming cost V 4 bases and J 4 bases, with 13 bases left between them.